The next 20 T cell receptor beta chains were all read from a single sample in a study of T cell repertoires in aging, cancer and after chemotherapy. Amplification of TCR beta used genomic DNA extracted from peripheral blood. Rearranged V-D-J TRB sequences were amplified with a mixed TRB-A/B primer pool. TCRdb fed the multiplex PCR reads into MiXCR, producing one record per CDR3 protein. This sample has 12,000 or so distinct CDR3 sequences, with 30% to 35% found just once. The source material was blood. The origin of the receptors is a human donor in good health. The donor label of this sample is uncertain.

This chain connects TRBV20-1 to TRBJ2-5; 11 nucleotides align to TRBD2. The germline V gene encodes CDR1 DFQATT and CDR2 SNEGSKA (reference sequence). The CDR3 length is 13 residues. The trim removed 6 bases at V and 4 bases at J, leaving 4 bases unmatched. The CDR3 DNA follows: TGCAGTGCCCAGACTAGCGGGGTAGAGACCCAGTACTTC. It is translated as CSAQTSGVETQYF.

Sample share makes this clonotype medium-sized. The V call is TRBV13, the J call TRBJ2-1; 8 nucleotides agree with TRBD1. In germline, CDR1 is PRHDT, CDR2 FYEKMQ (reference sequence). The V segment lost 5 bases and the J segment 3 bases; nucleotides outside the gene matches: 9. This CDR3 contains 16 residues. CDR3 bases: TGTGCCAGCAGCCTGACAGGGGACTCCTACTACAATGAGCAGTTCTTC. Translated: CASSLTGDSYYNEQFF.

CDR3 loop: CASSREVTGELFF. The DNA for the CDR3 is TGTGCCAGCAGCCGGGAGGTCACCGGGGAGCTGTTTTTT. This chain uses TRBV5-6 with TRBJ2-2; 7 bases line up with TRBD2. This CDR3 has 13 amino acids. The germline V gene has CDR1 SGHDT and CDR2 YYEEEE. V gave up 4 bases and J gave up 4 bases; unmatched junction bases: 1.

V usage is TRBV6-1 and J usage is TRBJ1-5, with D possibly being TRBD1 (6 bases). The germline V gene encodes CDR1 MNHNS and CDR2 SASEGT. The CDR3 has 13 residues. Trimming took off 6 bases at V and 3 bases at J, with 9 bases between the two ends. Here the CDR3 DNA reads TGTGCCAGCAGCGGACAGTCCAATCAGCCCCAGCATTTT. It codes for CASSGQSNQPQHF.

The rearrangement uses TRBV20-1 and TRBJ2-2; 7 positions agree with TRBD2. The V gene end was trimmed by 3 bases and the J gene end by 5 bases; junction bases not matched to a gene: 6. The germline CDR1 and CDR2 sequences are DFQATT and SNEGSKA (reference sequence). There are 14 residues in the CDR3. CDR3 in DNA: TGCAGTGCTAGGGAGAGCGGGGCTACCGGGGAGCTGTTTTTT. Translating gives CSARESGATGELFF.

By share of the sample, this clonotype is medium-sized. The chain uses TRBV6-4 and TRBJ2-1; 14 bases are shared with TRBD2. V lost 0 bases to trimming and J lost 10 bases; unmatched junction nucleotides: 2. The CDR3 runs 15 residues. Germline CDR1 is MRHNA and CDR2 is SNTAGT. CDR3 protein: CASSDSTSGGAEQFF. CDR3 DNA sequence: TGTGCCAGCAGTGACTCGACTAGCGGGGGGGCGGAGCAGTTCTTC.

In this sample, this clonotype is medium-sized. The chain employs TRBV6-5 and TRBJ2-1, with TRBD2 matching 12 bases. V trimming: 3 bases; J trimming: 12 bases; junction bases outside the gene matches: 12. The germline gives CDR1 MNHEY, CDR2 SVGAGI. This CDR3 spans 16 amino acids. CDR3: CASSYRTSGVPFGQFF. In DNA, the CDR3 is TGTGCCAGCAGTTATCGGACTAGCGGGGTGCCTTTTGGGCAGTTCTTC.

CDR3 sequence: CASSPAGDYGYTF. The CDR3 region has the DNA TGTGCCAGCAGTCCGGCGGGGGACTATGGCTACACCTTC. The chain has TRBV12-3 or TRBV12-4 and TRBJ1-2; possible D gene TRBD1, 5 bases. The CDR3 is 13 residues long. Deletions cut 5 bases from V and 3 bases from J, with 10 bases between.

V is TRBV10-3 and J is TRBJ1-2; no clear D gene. Germline assignment: CDR1 ENHRY and CDR2 SYGVKD. The length of the CDR3 is 15 residues. V shed 2 bases and J shed 8 bases, with 18 bases lying between them. The CDR3 DNA follows: TGTGCCATCAGTGAGCCCCTCCGATCATGGCCCGGCTACACCTTC. It encodes CAISEPLRSWPGYTF.

To note about this clonotype: Germline and junction disagree at one end, which may indicate a read error. This rearrangement joins TRBV6-6 to TRBJ1-5; TRBD1 agrees at 8 bases. Germline CDR1 reads MNHNY; CDR2 reads SVGAGI (reference sequence). This CDR3 spans 14 amino acids. The CDR3 DNA is TGTGCCAGCAGACTTGGACAGGGTTATCAGCCCCGGCATTTT. This gives the protein CASRLGQGYQPRHF.

A word on this clonotype: One end of the junction varies from germline; a read error may be responsible. The chain has TRBV11-1 and TRBJ1-6; possibly TRBD1 for D (5 bases). The germline CDR1 and CDR2 sequences are SGHAT and FQDESV (reference sequence). This CDR3 comprises 14 residues. CDR3 sequence: CASSLGGYDSPLHF. The CDR3 nucleotides read TGTGCCAGCAGCTTAGGGGGCTATGATTCACCCCTCCACTTT.

CDR3 DNA sequence: TGTGCCAGCAGTGAAATGGACAGAGCTAATGAAAAACTGTTTTTT. Protein product: CASSEMDRANEKLFF. This chain connects TRBV7-6 to TRBJ1-4, with D possibly being TRBD1 (6 bases). The ends were cut back, 6 bases at V and 3 bases at J, with 14 bases in the middle. CDR3 length equals 15 residues. Germline V gene sequence: CDR1 SGHVS, CDR2 FNYEAQ. Looking up the rest from reference TRBV7-6 and TRBJ1-4 gives the full variable domain: GAGVSQSPRYKVTKRGQDVALRCDPISGHVSLYWYRQALGQGPEFLTYFNYEAQQDKSGLPNDRFSAERPEGSISTLTIQRTEQRDSAMYRCASSEMDRANEKLFFGSGTQLSVL.

The chain uses TRBV12-3 or TRBV12-4 and TRBJ2-5; D might be TRBD1 or TRBD2, each matching 6 bases. The CDR3 totals 14 residues. V lost 0 bases to trimming and J lost 5 bases, with 10 bases between them. The CDR3 nucleotides are TGTGCCAGCAGTTTAGCGGGGGGCCGTGAGACCCAGTACTTC. It is translated as CASSLAGGRETQYF.

The gene calls are TRBV12-3 or TRBV12-4 and TRBJ1-5; tentative D call: TRBD1 (5 bases). This CDR3 contains 13 residues. V shed 11 bases and J shed 0 bases, with 11 bases lying between them. The CDR3 sequence is CAGDYYSNQPQHF. Written as DNA, the CDR3 is TGTGCCGGGGACTATTATAGCAATCAGCCCCAGCATTTT.

This clonotype is medium-sized (0.01 to 0.1%). V is TRBV15 and J is TRBJ2-5; 9 bases are a match to TRBD2. Germline values: CDR1 LNHNV, CDR2 YYDKDF (reference sequence). The V and J ends lost 10 bases and 5 bases, in that order; junction bases with no gene match: 8. This CDR3 is 13 amino acids long. The CDR3 spells CASAGGPGETQYF. The CDR3 DNA reads as TGTGCCAGCGCGGGGGGGCCGGGTGAGACCCAGTACTTC.

This clonotype is medium-sized (0.01 to 0.1%). V gene TRBV19 combines with J gene TRBJ1-4, with 7 bases identical to TRBD1. The junction had 5 bases not matched to a gene; V was cut back by 7 bases and J by 6 bases. From germline, CDR1 is LNHDA and CDR2 SQIVND (reference sequence). This CDR3 region has 13 residues. The CDR3 protein is CASTTGSHEKLFF. CDR3 DNA sequence: TGTGCCAGTACGACAGGGAGCCATGAAAAACTGTTTTTT.

This clonotype came up a few times. The genes are TRBV5-3 and TRBJ1-4; D possibly corresponds to TRBD1 (6 bases). TRBV5-3 is an ORF for which the function is uncertain. The CDR3 runs to 15 residues. The germline V and J ends were trimmed by 9 bases and 8 bases, with 23 bases remaining between them. The CDR3 spells CAIILPGHGGEKLFF. In DNA, the CDR3 is TGTGCCATCATCCTACCGGGACACGGCGGGGAAAAACTGTTTTTT.

This clonotype was seen a few times. The genes are TRBV6-6 and TRBJ1-6; perhaps TRBD1 as D (6 bases). The length of the CDR3 is 14 residues. Germline V gene data show CDR1 as MNHNY and CDR2 as SVGAGI (reference sequence). Trimming pared 6 bases from V and 8 bases from J, leaving 14 bases between. Here the CDR3 DNA reads TGTGCCAGCAGCCTACAGGGCCGGGATTCACCCCTCCACTTT. Its translation is CASSLQGRDSPLHF.

As concerns this clonotype: This could be a read error, since a much larger clone is one nucleotide away. V gene TRBV29-1 combines with J gene TRBJ2-1; weak D call: TRBD2 (7 bases). This CDR3 region has 15 residues. CDR1 and CDR2 from the germline V gene are SQVTM and ANQGSEA. CDR3 loop: CSVGIGGGAYNKQFF. The CDR3 bases are TGCAGCGTGGGAATTGGGGGGGGGGCCTACAATAAGCAGTTCTTC.

By proportion, this clonotype is medium-sized. The chain joins TRBV6-1 to TRBJ2-2; possible D gene TRBD2, 6 bases. Germline V gene sequence: CDR1 MNHNS, CDR2 SASEGT. The CDR3 runs 13 residues. V lost 4 bases and J lost 3, with 6 bases in between. The CDR3 bases are TGTGCCAGCAGTGCTAGCGACACCGGGGAGCTGTTTTTT. It encodes CASSASDTGELFF.